This TCR beta chain came from a study of molecular identifiers for immune sequencing clone quantification. Libraries of naive CD8 T cells were made from about 21,000 to 970,000 sorted cells. They used 10%, 30% or 50% RNA. TCRdb re-called the PCR reads through MiXCR, storing one row per CDR3 protein. The table lists roughly 320,000 distinct CDR3 sequences, roughly 24% of them singletons. This CDR3 comprises 14 residues. Germline V CDR1 and CDR2: SNHLY, FYNNEI. V shed 6 bases and J 8 bases; nucleotides not matched to a gene: 9. Sequences were obtained from naive CD8+ T cells from blood, with Jurkat cell RNA spiked in. Specified subset: FACS-sorted CD8+CD4-CCR7+CD45RA+ naive T cells. This receptor was identified in a human donor in good health. Some libraries in this study had Jurkat cell RNA spiked in. V usage is TRBV2 and J usage is TRBJ2-1; 8 positions agree with TRBD2. Here the CDR3 DNA reads TGTGCCAGCAGGGGACTAGATTCCCCTGATGAGCAGTTCTTC. It codes for CASRGLDSPDEQFF.